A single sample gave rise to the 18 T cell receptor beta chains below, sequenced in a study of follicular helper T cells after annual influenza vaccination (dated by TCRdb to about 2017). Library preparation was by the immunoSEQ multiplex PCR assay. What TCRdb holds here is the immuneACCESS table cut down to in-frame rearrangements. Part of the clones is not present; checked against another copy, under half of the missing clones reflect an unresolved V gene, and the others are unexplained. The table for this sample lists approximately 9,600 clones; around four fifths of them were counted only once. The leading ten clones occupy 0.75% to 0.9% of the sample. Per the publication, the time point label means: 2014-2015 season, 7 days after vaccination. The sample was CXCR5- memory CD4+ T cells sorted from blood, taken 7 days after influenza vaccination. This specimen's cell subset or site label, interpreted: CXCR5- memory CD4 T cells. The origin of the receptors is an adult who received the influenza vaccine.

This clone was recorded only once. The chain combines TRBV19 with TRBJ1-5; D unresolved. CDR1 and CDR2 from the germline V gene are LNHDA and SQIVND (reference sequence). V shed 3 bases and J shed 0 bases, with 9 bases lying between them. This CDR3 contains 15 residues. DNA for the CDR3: TGTGCCAGTAGTATTCCCGAACATAGCAATCAGCCCCAGCATTTT. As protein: CASSIPEHSNQPQHF.

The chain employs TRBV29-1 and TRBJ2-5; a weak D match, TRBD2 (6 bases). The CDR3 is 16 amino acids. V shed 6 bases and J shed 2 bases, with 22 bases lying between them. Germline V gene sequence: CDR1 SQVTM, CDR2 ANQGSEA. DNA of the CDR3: TGCAGCGTCGGAGGAGGGTCCACTCCCCTTCAAGAGACCCAGTACTTC. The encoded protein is CSVGGGSTPLQETQYF.

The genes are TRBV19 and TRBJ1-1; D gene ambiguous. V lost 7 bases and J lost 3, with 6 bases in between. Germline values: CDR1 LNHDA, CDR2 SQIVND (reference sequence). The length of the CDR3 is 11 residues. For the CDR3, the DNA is TGTGCCAGTACCCTTTACACTGAAGCTTTCTTT. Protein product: CASTLYTEAFF.

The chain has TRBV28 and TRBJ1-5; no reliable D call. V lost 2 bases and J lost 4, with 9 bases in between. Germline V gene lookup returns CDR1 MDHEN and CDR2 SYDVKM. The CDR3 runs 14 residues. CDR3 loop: CASSLDLGNQPQHF. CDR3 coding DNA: TGTGCCAGCAGTTTAGATCTGGGGAATCAGCCCCAGCATTTT.

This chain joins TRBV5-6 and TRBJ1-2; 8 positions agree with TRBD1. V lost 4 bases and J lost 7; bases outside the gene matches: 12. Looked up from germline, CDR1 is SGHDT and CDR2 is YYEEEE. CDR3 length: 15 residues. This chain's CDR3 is CASSPPDRALGGYTF. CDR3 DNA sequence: TGTGCCAGCAGCCCCCCGGACAGGGCCTTGGGTGGCTACACCTTC.

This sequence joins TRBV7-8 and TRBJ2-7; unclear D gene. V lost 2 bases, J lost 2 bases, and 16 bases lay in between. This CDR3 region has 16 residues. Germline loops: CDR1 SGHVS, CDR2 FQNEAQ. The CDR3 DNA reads TGTGCCAGCAGCTTACTCCCATCCCCGGGCACCTACGAGCAGTACTTC. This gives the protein CASSLLPSPGTYEQYF.

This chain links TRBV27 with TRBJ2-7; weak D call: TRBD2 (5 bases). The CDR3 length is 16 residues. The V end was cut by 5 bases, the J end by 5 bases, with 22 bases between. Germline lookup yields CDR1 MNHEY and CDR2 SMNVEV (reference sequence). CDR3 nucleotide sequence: TGTGCCAGCAGTCCCAAGACCGGGATCTATCCCCACGAGCAGTACTTC. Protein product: CASSPKTGIYPHEQYF.

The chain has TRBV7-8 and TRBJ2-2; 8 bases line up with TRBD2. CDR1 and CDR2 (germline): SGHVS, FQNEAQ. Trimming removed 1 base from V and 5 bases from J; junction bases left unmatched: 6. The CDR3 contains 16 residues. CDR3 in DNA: TGTGCCAGCAGCTTAGTAGGACTAGCAGGGACCGGGGAGCTGTTTTTT. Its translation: CASSLVGLAGTGELFF. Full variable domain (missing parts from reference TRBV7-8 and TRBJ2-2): GAGVSQSPRYKVAKRGQDVALRCDPISGHVSLFWYQQALGQGPEFLTYFQNEAQLDKSGLPSDRFFAERPEGSVSTLKIQRTQQEDSAVYLCASSLVGLAGTGELFFGEGSRLTVL.

The CDR3 sequence: CASSIGVAGGRNEQFF. In nucleotides, the CDR3 is TGTGCCAGTAGTATAGGGGTAGCGGGGGGGCGTAATGAGCAGTTCTTC. The J gene is TRBJ2-1, the V gene TRBV19, with TRBD2 identical over 11 bases. The CDR3 loop spans 16 amino acids. With V trimmed by 1 base and J by 7 bases, 6 bases remained unmatched. Germline-derived CDR1 and CDR2 are LNHDA and SQIVND (reference sequence). Drawing the rest from reference TRBV19 and TRBJ2-1, the complete variable domain is DGGITQSPKYLFRKEGQNVTLSCEQNLNHDAMYWYRQDPGQGLRLIYYSQIVNDFQKGDIAEGYSVSREKKESFPLTVTSAQKNPTAFYLCASSIGVAGGRNEQFFGPGTRLTVL.

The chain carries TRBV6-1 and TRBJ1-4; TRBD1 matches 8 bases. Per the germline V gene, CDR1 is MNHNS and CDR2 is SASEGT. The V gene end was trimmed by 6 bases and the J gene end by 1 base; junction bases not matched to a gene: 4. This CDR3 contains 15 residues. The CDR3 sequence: CASRDRDRTNEKLFF. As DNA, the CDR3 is TGTGCCAGCAGGGACAGGGATAGAACTAATGAAAAACTGTTTTTT.

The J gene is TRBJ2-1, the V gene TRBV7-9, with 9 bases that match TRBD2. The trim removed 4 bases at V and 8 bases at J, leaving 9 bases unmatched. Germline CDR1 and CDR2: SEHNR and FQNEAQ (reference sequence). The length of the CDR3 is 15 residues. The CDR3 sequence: CASSSRGGAVDEQFF. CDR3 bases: TGTGCCAGCAGCTCGCGGGGGGGCGCCGTGGATGAGCAGTTCTTC.

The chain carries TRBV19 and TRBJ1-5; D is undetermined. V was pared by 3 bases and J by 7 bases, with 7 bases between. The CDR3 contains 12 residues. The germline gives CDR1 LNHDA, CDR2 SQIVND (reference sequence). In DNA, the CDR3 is TGTGCCAGTAGTATCAGTGAGCAGCCCCAGCATTTT. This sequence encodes CASSISEQPQHF.

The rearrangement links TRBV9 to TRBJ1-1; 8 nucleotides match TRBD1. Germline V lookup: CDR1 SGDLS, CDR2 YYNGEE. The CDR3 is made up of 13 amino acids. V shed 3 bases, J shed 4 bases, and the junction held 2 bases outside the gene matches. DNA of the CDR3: TGTGCCAGCAGCGCCGGACAGGGCACTGAAGCTTTCTTT. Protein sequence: CASSAGQGTEAFF. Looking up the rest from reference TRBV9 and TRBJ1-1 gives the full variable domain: DSGVTQTPKHLITATGQRVTLRCSPRSGDLSVYWYQQSLDQGLQFLIQYYNGEERAKGNILERFSAQQFPDLHSELNLSSLELGDSALYFCASSAGQGTEAFFGQGTRLTVV.

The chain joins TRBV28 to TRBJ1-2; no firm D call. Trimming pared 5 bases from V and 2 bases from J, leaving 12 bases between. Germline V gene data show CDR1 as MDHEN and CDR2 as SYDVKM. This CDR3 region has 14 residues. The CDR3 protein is CASSPRVGNYGYTF. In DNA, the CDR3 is TGTGCCAGCAGTCCCCGCGTAGGGAACTATGGCTACACCTTC.

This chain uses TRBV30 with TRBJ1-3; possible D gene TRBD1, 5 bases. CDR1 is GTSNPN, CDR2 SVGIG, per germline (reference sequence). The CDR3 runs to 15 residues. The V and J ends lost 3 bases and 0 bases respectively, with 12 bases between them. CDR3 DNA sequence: TGTGCCTGGAGCGCCGGTAGGGGCTCTGGAAACACCATATATTTT. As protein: CAWSAGRGSGNTIYF.

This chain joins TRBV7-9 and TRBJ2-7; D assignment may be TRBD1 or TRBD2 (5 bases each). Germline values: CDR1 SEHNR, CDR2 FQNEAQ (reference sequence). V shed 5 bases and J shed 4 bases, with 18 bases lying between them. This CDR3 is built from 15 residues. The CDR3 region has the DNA TGTGCCAGCAGCCAACGGACGGGGCGCGTTTACGAGCAGTACTTC. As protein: CASSQRTGRVYEQYF. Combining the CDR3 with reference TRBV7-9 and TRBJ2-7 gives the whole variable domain DTGVSQNPRHKITKRGQNVTFRCDPISEHNRLYWYRQTLGQGPEFLTYFQNEAQLEKSRLLSDRFSAERPKGSFSTLEIQRTEQGDSAMYLCASSQRTGRVYEQYFGPGTRLTVT.

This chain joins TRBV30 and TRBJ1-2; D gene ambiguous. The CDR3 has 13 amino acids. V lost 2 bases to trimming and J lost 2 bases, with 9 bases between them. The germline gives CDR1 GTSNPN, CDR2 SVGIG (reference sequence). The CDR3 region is CAWSRMGNYGYTF. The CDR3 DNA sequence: TGTGCCTGGAGTCGCATGGGCAACTATGGCTACACCTTC.

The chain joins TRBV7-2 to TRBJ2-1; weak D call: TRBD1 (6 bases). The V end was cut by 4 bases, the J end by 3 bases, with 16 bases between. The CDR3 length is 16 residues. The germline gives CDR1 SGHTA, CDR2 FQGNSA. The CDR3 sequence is CASSSFTGLGYNEQFF. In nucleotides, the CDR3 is TGTGCCAGCAGCTCATTTACAGGGTTGGGCTACAATGAGCAGTTCTTC.